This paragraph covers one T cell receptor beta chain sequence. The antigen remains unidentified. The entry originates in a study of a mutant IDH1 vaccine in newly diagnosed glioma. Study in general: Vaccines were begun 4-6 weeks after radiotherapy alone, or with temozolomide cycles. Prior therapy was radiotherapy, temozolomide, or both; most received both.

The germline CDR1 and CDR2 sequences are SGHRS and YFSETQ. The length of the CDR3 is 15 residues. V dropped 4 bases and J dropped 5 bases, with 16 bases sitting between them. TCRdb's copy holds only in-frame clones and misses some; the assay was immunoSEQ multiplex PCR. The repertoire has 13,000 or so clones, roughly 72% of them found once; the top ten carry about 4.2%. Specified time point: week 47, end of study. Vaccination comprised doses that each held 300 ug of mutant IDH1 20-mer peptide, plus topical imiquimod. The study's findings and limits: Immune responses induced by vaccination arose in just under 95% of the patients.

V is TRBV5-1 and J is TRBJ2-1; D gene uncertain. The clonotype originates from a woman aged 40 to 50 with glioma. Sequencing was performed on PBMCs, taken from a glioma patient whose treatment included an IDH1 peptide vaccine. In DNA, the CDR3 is TGCGCCAGCAGCCCGTACGGCGACGCCAACAATGAGCAGTTCTTC. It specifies CASSPYGDANNEQFF.